The 23 T cell receptor beta chains listed next were all sequenced from one sample in a study of blood T cell repertoires in COVID-19. Produced via immunoSEQ multiplex PCR; TCRdb's table is partial and in-frame only. Of 250,000 or so clones in the sample, approximately 85% were seen once. Source material: PBMCs or T cells enriched from blood (not recorded which). Receptors were obtained from a woman aged 50 to 60 who had recovered from COVID-19.

This rearrangement joins TRBV7-2 to TRBJ2-2, with TRBD2 matching 9 bases. CDR3 length equals 17 residues. With 1 base clipped from V and 0 bases from J, the junction kept 3 bases outside the gene matches. CDR1 is SGHTA, CDR2 FQGNSA, per germline. The CDR3 loop reads CASSLGGRVPNTGELFF. In DNA form, the CDR3 reads TGTGCCAGCAGCTTAGGCGGGAGGGTCCCGAACACCGGGGAGCTGTTTTTT.

This clone was counted many times. V usage is TRBV19 and J usage is TRBJ1-1; weak D call: TRBD1 (5 bases). Between the trimmed V and J ends, which lost 0 bases and 1 base, there was a span of 6 bases. CDR1 and CDR2 from the germline V gene are LNHDA and SQIVND (reference sequence). The CDR3 length is 14 residues. CDR3 nucleotides: TGTGCCAGTAGTATAGATACAGGGAACACTGAAGCTTTCTTT. This codes for CASSIDTGNTEAFF.

The chain links TRBV5-5 to TRBJ2-5; a possible D gene is TRBD1 (6 bases). Looked up from germline, CDR1 is SGHKS and CDR2 is YYEKEE (reference sequence). The CDR3 runs to 14 residues. The V end lost 3 bases, the J end lost 2 bases, and 11 bases lay between the germline ends. The CDR3: CASSSYRDQETQYF. CDR3 sequence (DNA): TGTGCCAGCAGCTCCTACAGGGATCAAGAGACCCAGTACTTC.

The genes are TRBV27 and TRBJ1-2; TRBD1 might be the D (5 bases). The CDR3 consists of 13 residues. Per germline, CDR1 MNHEY and CDR2 SMNVEV (reference sequence). Trimming removed 5 bases from V and 7 bases from J, with 14 bases in between. The CDR3 nucleotides read TGTGCCAGCAGTCCCCGGGGGGGAGGTGGCTACACCTTC. Protein: CASSPRGGGGYTF.

The chain links TRBV18 to TRBJ1-6, with unresolved D. The CDR3 is 14 residues long. Germline CDR1 and CDR2: KGHSH and LQKENI. V lost 4 bases, J lost 3 bases, and 7 bases lay in between. Written as DNA, the CDR3 is TGTGCCAGCTCACGCAACTTCTATAATTCACCCCTCCACTTT. Translated, it gives CASSRNFYNSPLHF.

This clone was seen only once. The J gene is TRBJ2-7, the V gene TRBV7-2, with D perhaps matching TRBD2 (5 bases). Trimming removed 5 bases from V and 5 bases from J, with 10 bases in between. The CDR3 contains 12 residues. CDR1 is SGHTA and CDR2 is FQGNSA in the germline V gene. Written as DNA, the CDR3 is TGTGCCAGCAGCATTACTAGAAACGAGCAGTACTTC. It encodes CASSITRNEQYF.

The chain employs TRBV10-2 and TRBJ2-2; 7 positions match TRBD1. CDR3 length: 16 amino acids. V gave up 5 bases and J gave up 5 bases; unmatched junction bases: 11. CDR1 is WSHSY and CDR2 is SAAADI in the germline V gene. The CDR3 DNA reads as TGCGCCAGCAGTCCCCTTTCGGGACAGTTTACCGGGGAGCTGTTTTTT. Its protein product is CASSPLSGQFTGELFF.

The J gene is TRBJ2-1, the V gene TRBV28, with 7 bases aligning to TRBD2. CDR1 and CDR2 from the germline V gene are MDHEN and SYDVKM. Losses at the gene ends were 6 bases for V and 3 bases for J; bases not matched to a gene: 11. The CDR3 has 16 amino acids. CDR3 residues: CASRPIGASGYNEQFF. CDR3 DNA: TGTGCCAGCAGGCCAATTGGGGCTAGCGGCTACAATGAGCAGTTCTTC.

The chain joins TRBV2 to TRBJ1-1, with a possible D match to TRBD1 (6 bases). V lost 2 bases and J lost 4, with 23 bases in between. This CDR3 has 18 residues. Looked up from germline, CDR1 is SNHLY and CDR2 is FYNNEI. CDR3 region: CASSERQGRGFRGTEAFF. CDR3 DNA: TGTGCCAGCAGTGAACGCCAGGGGAGGGGGTTTAGGGGCACTGAAGCTTTCTTT.

The chain carries TRBV4-1 and TRBJ2-1; the D is unclear. V lost 2 bases, J lost 5 bases, and 19 bases lay in between. Germline assignment: CDR1 MGHRA and CDR2 YSYEKL. This CDR3 comprises 17 residues. The CDR3 region has the DNA TGCGCCAGCAGCCAACTATCAACTGCGAGGTTACACAATGAGCAGTTCTTC. Its translation is CASSQLSTARLHNEQFF.

The chain couples TRBV4-1 to TRBJ2-3; possible D gene TRBD2, 5 bases. V gave up 9 bases and J gave up 3 bases, with 10 bases separating them. The CDR3 loop spans 12 amino acids. The germline CDR1 and CDR2 sequences are MGHRA and YSYEKL. The CDR3 loop is CASKGGTDTQYF. The CDR3 DNA is TGCGCCAGTAAGGGCGGGACAGATACGCAGTATTTT.

This clone was detected once. V and J are TRBV6-5 and TRBJ1-2; no definite D call. Trimming took off 4 bases at V and 4 bases at J, with 13 bases between the two ends. There are 14 residues in the CDR3. Looked up from germline, CDR1 is MNHEY and CDR2 is SVGAGI. As DNA, the CDR3 is TGTGCCAGCAGTTTCCAGGTCGTAGGCTATGGCTACACCTTC. Encoded protein: CASSFQVVGYGYTF.

The V gene is TRBV27, the J gene TRBJ1-6; D unresolved. This CDR3 region has 12 residues. Trimming removed 3 bases from V and 10 bases from J, with 7 bases in between. CDR1 is MNHEY and CDR2 is SMNVEV in the germline V gene (reference sequence). The CDR3 here is CASSFSNSPLHF. For the CDR3, the DNA is TGTGCCAGCAGTTTCAGTAACTCACCCCTCCACTTT.

The J gene is TRBJ1-4, the V gene TRBV18; D unclear. The germline gives CDR1 KGHSH, CDR2 LQKENI. Trimming took 3 bases from V and 4 from J, leaving 18 bases between them. The CDR3 spans 17 residues. The CDR3 DNA reads TGTGCCAGCTCACCCCAGCCCGGGAGGAAGATTAATGAAAAACTGTTTTTT. As protein: CASSPQPGRKINEKLFF.

The rearrangement joins TRBV7-9 to TRBJ1-1; TRBD1 aligns across 8 bases. After removal of 5 bases from V and 5 bases from J, the junction contained 10 bases not matched to a gene. Germline V gene sequence: CDR1 SEHNR, CDR2 FQNEAQ (reference sequence). The CDR3 runs to 15 residues. The CDR3 DNA sequence: TGTGCCAGCAGCCGCGACAGGGGAAAAGGAACTGAAGCTTTCTTT. This encodes CASSRDRGKGTEAFF.

This chain uses TRBV30 with TRBJ2-2; 12 bases map to TRBD2. With 4 bases clipped from V and 8 bases from J, the junction kept 5 bases outside the gene matches. The CDR3 has 14 amino acids. Germline V lookup: CDR1 GTSNPN, CDR2 SVGIG (reference sequence). The CDR3: CAWKLAGGLGELFF. The CDR3 DNA follows: TGTGCCTGGAAACTAGCGGGAGGATTAGGGGAGCTGTTTTTT.

DNA for the CDR3: TGTGCCAGCAGTTTACTAGCGGGAGGGATCTCCTACAATGAGCAGTTCTTC. Amino acids: CASSLLAGGISYNEQFF. The chain couples TRBV28 to TRBJ2-1, with 12 bases that match TRBD2. Germline lookup yields CDR1 MDHEN and CDR2 SYDVKM. V was pared by 2 bases and J by 0 bases, with 2 bases of the junction left unmatched. The CDR3 contains 17 residues. Together with reference TRBV28 and TRBJ2-1, the CDR3 gives the full variable domain: DVKVTQSSRYLVKRTGEKVFLECVQDMDHENMFWYRQDPGLGLRLIYFSYDVKMKEKGDIPEGYSVSREKKERFSLILESASTNQTSMYLCASSLLAGGISYNEQFFGPGTRLTVL.

J is TRBJ1-3 and V is TRBV30, with D possibly TRBD1 on 5 matching bases. Germline V gives CDR1 GTSNPN, CDR2 SVGIG (reference sequence). This CDR3 region has 16 residues. V lost 0 bases, J lost 0 bases, and 12 bases lay in between. The CDR3 region is CAWSVRGGPSGNTIYF. The CDR3 DNA is TGTGCCTGGAGTGTACGGGGGGGACCCTCTGGAAACACCATATATTTT.

The genes are TRBV15 and TRBJ1-2; 11 bases map to TRBD1. Germline CDR1 LNHNV, CDR2 YYDKDF (reference sequence). V was clipped by 1 base and J by 6 bases; unmatched bases: 7. The CDR3 consists of 16 residues. CDR3 region: CATSRGGTGGRDGYTF. The CDR3 nucleotides read TGTGCCACCAGCAGAGGAGGGACAGGGGGACGGGATGGCTACACCTTC.

The CDR3 DNA follows: TGTGCCAGTAGTATGCCGGGACACTACTACGAGCAGTACTTC. Translating gives CASSMPGHYYEQYF. V is TRBV19 and J is TRBJ2-7, with a possible D match to TRBD1 (6 bases). V shed 3 bases and J shed 3 bases, with 12 bases lying between them. Germline-derived CDR1 and CDR2 are LNHDA and SQIVND (reference sequence). This CDR3 contains 14 residues.

V and J are TRBV19 and TRBJ2-4, with D unresolved. Germline V CDR1 and CDR2: LNHDA, SQIVND (reference sequence). This CDR3 has 14 residues. With 0 bases removed from V and 3 bases from J, the gap between germline ends came to 6 bases. As DNA, the CDR3 is TGTGCCAGTAGTATAGACAGATTCAAAAACATTCAGTACTTC. Residues: CASSIDRFKNIQYF.

The CDR3 DNA follows: TGTGCCAGCTCACCACCGGTAGCGGGAGGCCTTAACCTCCGAGAGACCCAGTACTTC. Residues: CASSPPVAGGLNLRETQYF. The rearrangement joins TRBV18 to TRBJ2-5; 10 bases fit TRBD2. The CDR3 runs to 19 residues. The V and J ends lost 0 bases and 4 bases, in that order; junction bases with no gene match: 14. Germline V lookup: CDR1 KGHSH, CDR2 LQKENI.

The chain is built from TRBV4-1 and TRBJ1-2, with TRBD1 matching over 9 bases. After removal of 6 bases from V and 7 bases from J, the junction contained 9 bases not matched to a gene. CDR1 is MGHRA and CDR2 is YSYEKL in the germline V gene. This CDR3 comprises 14 residues. The CDR3 DNA is TGCGCCAGCAGTCAGGGACAGGGAGGCTTTGGCTACACCTTC. This sequence encodes CASSQGQGGFGYTF.